This T cell receptor (beta chain) was sequenced for a study of T cell responses to AZD1222 COVID-19 vaccine. Study-level findings and limits: Donors were chiefly white British, with a greater number of females, and clonal diversity was perhaps underestimated.

Concerning this clone: The antigen remains undetermined.

Germline V gene sequence: CDR1 GTSNPN, CDR2 SVGIG (reference sequence). V was clipped by 3 bases and J by 2 bases, with 12 bases between them. CDR3 length: 14 residues. Measured with immunoSEQ multiplex PCR; TCRdb has only the in-frame clones, and not every one. The table has 120,000 to 150,000 clones, around 91% seen once. The chain is built from TRBV30 and TRBJ2-3, with unresolved D. This TCR derives from an adult in good health. Source: peripheral blood, taken on day 0 of AZD1222 vaccination. The CDR3 reads CAWSSGTLTDTQYF. In nucleotides, the CDR3 is TGTGCCTGGAGCTCCGGCACTCTCACAGATACGCAGTATTTT.